These 27 T cell receptor beta chains were all obtained from the same sample, sequenced in a study of blood T cell repertoires in COVID-19. The assay was immunoSEQ multiplex PCR, and TCRdb's table has in-frame clones only and misses some. The sample lists about 77,000 clones; approximately 88% were seen once. Material: peripheral blood. All receptors derive from a woman older than 75 with acute or convalescent COVID-19.

This clone appeared a single time. The chain combines TRBV3-1 (or the pseudogene TRBV3-2) with TRBJ2-1, with 9 bases lining up with TRBD2. V lost 2 bases to trimming and J lost 7 bases; unmatched junction nucleotides: 9. Germline loops: CDR1 LGHDT, CDR2 YNNKEL (reference sequence). The CDR3 is made up of 16 amino acids. In DNA form, the CDR3 reads TGTGCCAGCAGCCAAACCTTAAGCGGGAGGCTGAATGAGCAGTTCTTC. This encodes CASSQTLSGRLNEQFF.

Remarks on this clone: The same CDR3 arises from other DNA sequences in this sample as well. The chain employs TRBV2 and TRBJ2-5; 10 nucleotides line up with TRBD1. CDR3 length: 13 residues. V lost 6 bases and J lost 5; bases outside the gene matches: 3. Germline loops: CDR1 SNHLY, CDR2 FYNNEI. CDR3 protein: CASRDRGRETQYF. CDR3 bases: TGTGCCAGCAGGGACAGGGGGAGGGAGACCCAGTACTTC.

The CDR3 DNA reads as TGCGCCAGCAGCCAAGGGGCATGGAACAATGAGCAGTTCTTC. Translated: CASSQGAWNNEQFF. This chain uses TRBV4-1 with TRBJ2-1; D is undetermined. The CDR3 spans 14 residues. With 1 base removed from V and 5 bases from J, the gap between germline ends came to 9 bases. CDR1 and CDR2 from the germline V gene are MGHRA and YSYEKL.

This sequence joins TRBV3-1 (or the pseudogene TRBV3-2) and TRBJ2-1, with 11 bases fitting TRBD2. V gave up 5 bases and J gave up 10 bases; unmatched junction bases: 7. Germline-derived CDR1 and CDR2 are LGHDT and YNNKEL (reference sequence). CDR3 size: 14 residues. The DNA for the CDR3 is TGTGCCAGCAGCTTTAGCGGGGGGGCGGGAGAGCAGTTCTTC. Translating gives CASSFSGGAGEQFF.

The chain is built from TRBV6-5 and TRBJ2-3, with D perhaps TRBD2 (6 bases). V shed 1 base and J shed 2 bases, with 13 bases lying between them. This CDR3 is built from 16 residues. Per the germline V gene, CDR1 is MNHEY and CDR2 is SVGAGI. CDR3 in DNA: TGTGCCAGCAGTTACTTCGTAGCGGCCACCACAGATACGCAGTATTTT. This encodes CASSYFVAATTDTQYF.

The gene calls are TRBV10-3 and TRBJ2-1; 7 bases match TRBD2. Germline V gives CDR1 ENHRY, CDR2 SYGVKD. V lost 4 bases, J lost 6 bases, and 12 bases stayed unmatched. CDR3 length equals 16 residues. The CDR3 loop reads CAISGEAGLGGNEQFF. In nucleotides, the CDR3 is TGTGCCATCAGTGGGGAAGCGGGATTGGGTGGCAATGAGCAGTTCTTC.

V gene TRBV2 combines with J gene TRBJ2-3; 12 nucleotides line up with TRBD2. Germline V gene lookup returns CDR1 SNHLY and CDR2 FYNNEI. V gave up 6 bases and J gave up 1 base; unmatched junction bases: 20. CDR3 length: 21 amino acids. CDR3 region: CASSELIGLAGPEGGTDTQYF. CDR3 bases: TGTGCCAGCAGCGAACTGATTGGACTAGCGGGACCTGAAGGGGGCACAGATACGCAGTATTTT.

This sequence joins TRBV6-5 and TRBJ2-3; TRBD2 matches at 7 bases. The CDR3 consists of 13 residues. Germline trimming cut 10 bases from V and 1 base from J; bases unmatched to any gene: 5. Germline V gene data show CDR1 as MNHEY and CDR2 as SVGAGI. The CDR3 is CATGRGGTDTQYF. Here the CDR3 DNA reads TGTGCCACCGGACGGGGGGGCACAGATACGCAGTATTTT.

The chain combines TRBV5-1 with TRBJ2-6, with D perhaps matching TRBD1 (6 bases). The ends were cut back, 1 base at V and 1 base at J, with 12 bases in the middle. CDR3 length: 17 amino acids. CDR1 and CDR2 (germline): SGHRS, YFSETQ. In nucleotides, the CDR3 is TGCGCCAGCAGCTTGTCCCTACAGGGATCTGGGGCCAACGTCCTGACTTTC. Translated, it gives CASSLSLQGSGANVLTF. The complete variable domain, with remaining parts taken from reference TRBV5-1 and TRBJ2-6, reads KAGVTQTPRYLIKTRGQQVTLSCSPISGHRSVSWYQQTPGQGLQFLFEYFSETQRNKGNFPGRFSGRQFSNSRSEMNVSTLELGDSALYLCASSLSLQGSGANVLTFGAGSRLTVL.

The gene calls are TRBV11-3 and TRBJ2-5; 9 bases fit TRBD2. Germline V gene data show CDR1 as SGHNT and CDR2 as YENEEA. The J segment lost 5 bases and the V segment lost 1 base, leaving 5 bases of the junction unmatched. This CDR3 has 15 amino acids. CDR3 nucleotide sequence: TGTGCCAGCAGCTTAGGGCGACTAGCGGCTGAGACCCAGTACTTC. Translating gives CASSLGRLAAETQYF.

The chain is built from TRBV14 and TRBJ1-1; 8 bases align to TRBD1. The CDR3 consists of 15 residues. Per germline, CDR1 SGHDN and CDR2 FVKESK. The V and J ends lost 4 bases and 2 bases, in that order; junction bases with no gene match: 6. CDR3 residues: CASSPWTGKNTEAFF. The CDR3, as DNA: TGTGCCAGCAGCCCCTGGACAGGGAAAAACACTGAAGCTTTCTTT.

V gene TRBV18 combines with J gene TRBJ1-6; a possible D gene is TRBD1 (6 bases). V lost 5 bases, J lost 14 bases, and 16 bases lay in between. This CDR3 is 13 amino acids long. CDR1 is KGHSH, CDR2 LQKENI, per germline. The CDR3 spells CASSSIAQGSLHF. CDR3 nucleotides: TGTGCCAGCTCATCGATTGCTCAGGGGTCCCTCCACTTT.

The rearrangement joins TRBV11-2 to TRBJ2-7; 7 bases line up with TRBD2. The V gene end was trimmed by 0 bases and the J gene end by 4 bases; junction bases not matched to a gene: 9. The CDR3 runs to 16 residues. From germline, CDR1 is SGHAT and CDR2 FQNNGV. The CDR3 DNA reads as TGTGCCAGCAGCTTAGAGGCGCTAGCGGAGGGGTACGAGCAGTACTTC. Amino acids: CASSLEALAEGYEQYF.

The rearrangement joins TRBV21-1 to TRBJ1-1. TRBV21-1 corresponds to a pseudogene. This CDR3 spans 19 amino acids. The CDR3 bases are TGTGCCAGCAGCAAAGCGCTCCCCACCTCTGGAGGAATGAACACTGAAGCTTTCTTT. This codes for CASSKALPTSGGMNTEAFF.

The chain links TRBV3-1 (or the pseudogene TRBV3-2) to TRBJ2-7, with D possibly being TRBD2 (6 bases). From germline, CDR1 is LGHDT and CDR2 YNNKEL (reference sequence). V was cut by 5 bases and J by 4 bases, with 18 bases left in between. This CDR3 contains 15 residues. The CDR3 bases are TGTGCCAGCAGCAACCGGGACTTCGCCGCATACGAGCAGTACTTC. Its protein product is CASSNRDFAAYEQYF.

The chain links TRBV10-3 to TRBJ1-3; maybe TRBD1 (5 bases). The CDR3 runs 12 residues. CDR1 is ENHRY and CDR2 is SYGVKD in the germline V gene. Trimming shortened V by 11 bases and J by 4 bases, and 12 bases separated the two germline ends. CDR3 protein: CAGKTDGNTIYF. The DNA for the CDR3 is TGTGCCGGCAAGACAGACGGAAACACCATATATTTT.

A word on this clone: Its ends do not fully match the called genes, so a read error is possible. The chain combines TRBV6-1 with TRBJ2-5; 7 bases map to TRBD1. There are 17 residues in the CDR3. Germline-derived CDR1 and CDR2 are MNHNS and SASEGT. CDR3 nucleotides: TGTGCCAGCAGTGAAGTAGGGGGTGGGACAGTGCAAGGGACCCAGTACTTC. Protein: CASSEVGGGTVQGTQYF.

V gene TRBV19 combines with J gene TRBJ2-1; TRBD2 matches at 8 bases. The CDR3 covers 13 residues. The V segment lost 3 bases and the J segment 7 bases; nucleotides outside the gene matches: 2. CDR1 is LNHDA, CDR2 SQIVND, per germline (reference sequence). DNA for the CDR3: TGTGCCAGTAGTATCCGGGAGGGTAATGAGCAGTTCTTC. Its translation: CASSIREGNEQFF.

V is TRBV6-1 and J is TRBJ2-1; 16 bases are a match to TRBD2. The CDR3 totals 18 residues. Germline values: CDR1 MNHNS, CDR2 SASEGT. With 2 bases clipped from V and 4 bases from J, the junction kept 5 bases outside the gene matches. CDR3 bases: TGTGCCAGCAGTGAATCGGGACTAGCGGGGGGGAAGTACAATGAGCAGTTCTTC. Translating it yields CASSESGLAGGKYNEQFF.

The rearrangement links TRBV5-6 to TRBJ1-6, with a possible D match to TRBD1 (6 bases). Trimming shortened V by 1 base and J by 10 bases, and 15 bases separated the two germline ends. Per germline, CDR1 SGHDT and CDR2 YYEEEE. There are 15 residues in the CDR3. CDR3 DNA sequence: TGTGCCAGCAGCTTGCGCAGGGGTTACGGATCACCCCTCCACTTT. This encodes CASSLRRGYGSPLHF.

V usage is TRBV18 and J usage is TRBJ2-1, with D perhaps TRBD2 (5 bases). This CDR3 is 15 amino acids long. Germline assignment: CDR1 KGHSH and CDR2 LQKENI. Between the trimmed V and J ends, which lost 3 bases and 3 bases, there was a span of 12 bases. The CDR3 bases are TGTGCCAGCTCACCCAGTCGGGGTAGCTACAATGAGCAGTTCTTC. This encodes CASSPSRGSYNEQFF.

The genes are TRBV6-1 and TRBJ1-1, with a possible D match to TRBD1 (6 bases). V gave up 1 base and J gave up 1 base, with 10 bases separating them. The length of the CDR3 is 15 residues. Germline assignment: CDR1 MNHNS and CDR2 SASEGT. This CDR3 is CASSEGGPANTEAFF. In DNA, the CDR3 is TGTGCCAGCAGTGAAGGGGGGCCCGCGAACACTGAAGCTTTCTTT.

This chain uses TRBV11-3 with TRBJ2-1, with D possibly being TRBD1 (6 bases). Trimming removed 1 base at V and 2 bases at J, with 9 bases between. CDR1 and CDR2 from the germline V gene are SGHNT and YENEEA. This CDR3 spans 15 amino acids. CDR3: CASSLGRGTYNEQFF. The CDR3 nucleotides read TGTGCCAGCAGCTTAGGCAGGGGAACCTACAATGAGCAGTTCTTC. The full variable domain, in which reference TRBV11-3 and TRBJ2-1 provide the parts outside the CDR3, is EAGVVQSPRYKIIEKKQPVAFWCNPISGHNTLYWYLQNLGQGPELLIRYENEEAVDDSQLPKDRFSAERLKGVDSTLKIQPAELGDSAVYLCASSLGRGTYNEQFFGPGTRLTVL.

CDR3 protein: CASSSGGQLNTEAFF. CDR3 nucleotide sequence: TGTGCCAGCAGCTCAGGGGGACAGTTGAACACTGAAGCTTTCTTT. This chain connects TRBV9 to TRBJ1-1, with 7 bases matching TRBD1. V was clipped by 4 bases and J by 0 bases; unmatched bases: 6. The CDR3 consists of 15 residues. Germline V CDR1 and CDR2: SGDLS, YYNGEE.

The rearrangement joins TRBV3-1 (or the pseudogene TRBV3-2) to TRBJ2-1; 7 nucleotides match TRBD1. This CDR3 has 13 residues. The germline gives CDR1 LGHDT, CDR2 YNNKEL (reference sequence). J gave up 7 bases and V 3 bases, and 3 bases lay outside the gene matches. This CDR3 reads CASSQGQLNEQFF. Written as DNA, the CDR3 is TGTGCCAGCAGCCAGGGACAGTTGAATGAGCAGTTCTTC.

This sequence joins TRBV18 and TRBJ2-6; D perhaps matches TRBD2 (6 bases). The germline V gene encodes CDR1 KGHSH and CDR2 LQKENI. The V and J ends lost 6 bases and 0 bases respectively, with 18 bases between them. The CDR3 runs 18 residues. Written as DNA, the CDR3 is TGTGCCAGCTCGCTCAGGTTCCCGGACTACTCTGGGGCCAACGTCCTGACTTTC. Translation gives CASSLRFPDYSGANVLTF.

The V and J genes are TRBV29-1 and TRBJ2-7; 12 bases map to TRBD1. Germline CDR1 is SQVTM and CDR2 is ANQGSEA. The ends lost 5 bases at V and 5 bases at J; junction bases unmatched: 10. The CDR3 is 15 residues long. CDR3 loop: CSVRPSGQGADEQYF. CDR3 DNA sequence: TGCAGCGTTCGCCCCTCGGGACAGGGGGCAGACGAGCAGTACTTC.